Shown below are 16 T cell receptor beta chains from a single sample sequenced in a study of metastatic and nonmetastatic thyroid tumors. Patients had received no treatment of any kind before thyroid surgery. Using MiXCR, TCRdb reanalyzed the PCR reads. The profile shows 23,000 or so clones, around 20% of them singletons. Source material: blood. These receptors were obtained from a male donor with papillary thyroid cancer or a benign thyroid nodule (not recorded which). Some clones in this sample may be carry-over from other donors' samples.

In this sample, this clone turned up many times. The V gene is TRBV2, the J gene TRBJ1-5, with D perhaps TRBD1 (5 bases). V was trimmed by 7 bases and J by 3 bases, leaving 13 bases between them. CDR3 length equals 14 residues. CDR1 and CDR2 from the germline V gene are SNHLY and FYNNEI. CDR3 DNA: TGTGCCAGCAACACTGGGGCTTACAATCAGCCCCAGCATTTT. Amino acid sequence: CASNTGAYNQPQHF.

At least ten counts were recorded for this clone. This chain links TRBV7-9 with TRBJ2-3; possibly TRBD2 for D (5 bases). Trimming shortened V by 5 bases and J by 3 bases, and 15 bases separated the two germline ends. CDR3 length: 15 residues. The germline gives CDR1 SEHNR, CDR2 FQNEAQ (reference sequence). The CDR3 DNA follows: TGTGCCAGCAGCCAGTCGGAGGTAGTAACAGATACGCAGTATTTT. This translates into CASSQSEVVTDTQYF.

This clone was observed at least ten times. The chain combines TRBV5-1 with TRBJ2-5, with 13 bases fitting TRBD2. Germline-derived CDR1 and CDR2 are SGHRS and YFSETQ. The CDR3 is 15 amino acids. Unmatched junction bases numbered 7, after V lost 4 bases and J lost 7 bases. CDR3 amino acids: CASSTGLAGMGTQYF. In DNA form, the CDR3 reads TGCGCCAGCAGCACGGGACTAGCGGGGATGGGGACCCAGTACTTC.

This clone has ten or more counts. The chain carries TRBV5-1 and TRBJ2-7; D perhaps matches TRBD1 (6 bases). The CDR3 runs 14 residues. V lost 2 bases, J lost 5 bases, and 14 bases lay in between. Per germline, CDR1 SGHRS and CDR2 YFSETQ. DNA for the CDR3: TGCGCCAGCAGCTTTTCAGGACAGACTAACGAGCAGTACTTC. Translating it yields CASSFSGQTNEQYF.

This clone is labeled medium-sized. This chain uses TRBV6-1 with TRBJ2-7, with a weak D call TRBD2 (5 bases). Trimming left V 9 bases short and J 6 bases short, with 15 bases between. This CDR3 is built from 12 residues. The germline V gene encodes CDR1 MNHNS and CDR2 SASEGT. CDR3: CASREGPVEQYF. The CDR3 DNA sequence: TGTGCCAGTCGCGAGGGTCCCGTCGAGCAGTACTTC.

This clone appeared a few times. V is TRBV2 and J is TRBJ1-6; D unclear. Trimming stripped 8 bases from V and 1 base from J, with 15 bases between. This CDR3 comprises 16 residues. From germline, CDR1 is SNHLY and CDR2 FYNNEI. The CDR3 spells CASVFDWGSYNSPLHF. The CDR3 bases are TGTGCCAGCGTTTTCGACTGGGGTTCCTATAATTCACCCCTCCACTTT.

This clone is termed medium-sized. The chain has TRBV6-1 and TRBJ2-7; maybe TRBD1 (5 bases). The CDR3 totals 16 residues. CDR1 and CDR2 (germline): MNHNS, SASEGT. The V end lost 6 bases, the J end lost 4 bases, and 22 bases lay between the germline ends. CDR3 residues: CASSQYGAPSGYEQYF. The CDR3 nucleotides read TGTGCCAGCAGCCAGTATGGGGCCCCTTCCGGTTACGAGCAGTACTTC.

The rearrangement uses TRBV20-1 and TRBJ2-7, with D unresolved. With 0 bases removed from V and 0 bases from J, the gap between germline ends came to 12 bases. CDR3 size: 15 residues. The germline V gene encodes CDR1 DFQATT and CDR2 SNEGSKA (reference sequence). Written as DNA, the CDR3 is TGCAGTGCTAGAGAGGTCGGCAGCCTCTCCTACGAGCAGTACTTC. It codes for CSAREVGSLSYEQYF.

This chain links TRBV12-3 or TRBV12-4 with TRBJ2-3; TRBD1 might be the D (5 bases). The CDR3 has 14 amino acids. Trimming took 3 bases from V and 2 from J, leaving 9 bases between them. The CDR3 DNA sequence: TGTGCCAGCAGTTTCAGACAGAACACAGATACGCAGTATTTT. Translation gives CASSFRQNTDTQYF.

This clone was counted ten times or more. The chain recombines TRBV5-6 with TRBJ2-7, with 8 bases aligning to TRBD1. CDR1 is SGHDT, CDR2 YYEEEE, per germline. V shed 3 bases, J shed 6 bases, and the junction held 11 bases outside the gene matches. The CDR3 is 15 amino acids. CDR3 region: CASSYSTGVVFEQYF. The DNA of the CDR3 is TGTGCCAGCAGCTACTCGACAGGGGTTGTTTTCGAGCAGTACTTC.

This clone was observed a few times. The gene calls are TRBV6-1 and TRBJ1-1; the match to TRBD1 covers 7 bases. The V segment lost 2 bases and the J segment 11 bases; nucleotides outside the gene matches: 11. CDR1 is MNHNS, CDR2 SASEGT, per germline. The CDR3 has 14 amino acids. As DNA, the CDR3 is TGTGCCAGCAGTGAATCGGCCTGCCGACAGGGTGCTTTCTTT. Translation: CASSESACRQGAFF.

For this clone: The junction departs from germline at one end; a sequencing error may be responsible. The chain recombines TRBV18 with TRBJ1-2; tentative D call: TRBD1 (5 bases). The CDR3 has 15 amino acids. Germline lookup yields CDR1 KGHSH and CDR2 LQKENI. The CDR3 sequence is CARSPDVRGGYGYTF. Here the CDR3 DNA reads TGTGCCAGGTCACCGGACGTAAGGGGAGGTTATGGCTACACCTTC.

This clone came up many times. The V gene is TRBV2, the J gene TRBJ1-1; the D is unclear. From germline, CDR1 is SNHLY and CDR2 FYNNEI. Trimming removed 0 bases at V and 2 bases at J, with 4 bases between. The CDR3 contains 13 residues. CDR3 nucleotides: TGTGCCAGCAGTGAAGCGGGCAACACTGAAGCTTTCTTT. Amino acids: CASSEAGNTEAFF.

By share, this clone ranks as medium-sized. The rearrangement joins TRBV6-1 to TRBJ1-1; 7 bases align to TRBD1. J gave up 0 bases and V 8 bases, and 3 bases lay outside the gene matches. Germline CDR1 MNHNS, CDR2 SASEGT. The CDR3 covers 13 residues. Here the CDR3 reads CASRQGLNTEAFF. Written as DNA, the CDR3 is TGTGCCAGCCGACAGGGCCTGAACACTGAAGCTTTCTTT.

The genes are TRBV5-1 and TRBJ2-7; possibly TRBD2 for D (5 bases). The ends were cut back, 4 bases at V and 1 base at J, with 9 bases in the middle. Germline-derived CDR1 and CDR2 are SGHRS and YFSETQ. The CDR3 sequence is 13 residues long. The DNA of the CDR3 is TGCGCCAGCAGCCCCTCGGGGTCCTACGAGCAGTACTTC. It is translated as CASSPSGSYEQYF.

The genes are TRBV7-3 and TRBJ2-1, with unresolved D. There are 11 residues in the CDR3. Germline V gene sequence: CDR1 SGHTA, CDR2 FQGTGA. V was trimmed by 2 bases and J by 7 bases, leaving 3 bases between them. The CDR3 nucleotides read TGTGCCAGCAGCTTAGGTAATGAGCAGTTCTTC. Encoded protein: CASSLGNEQFF.